The clone carrying this T cell receptor beta chain was detected once. This specimen comes from a study of blood T cell repertoires in COVID-19. Study at large: Acute and convalescent COVID-19 samples came from the United States, Italy and Spain. T cells, B-cell-depleted T cells, or PBMCs supplied cDNA or gDNA.

Per the original methods: Amplification of reference gene primers was used by the study to estimate nucleated cell counts. Profiled with immunoSEQ multiplex PCR; TCRdb holds only in-frame clones, not every one. V, J and clone size derive from that table, while D and trimming were established from the DNA sequence. This sample has approximately 150,000 clones, with about 80% found just once. The CDR3 covers 15 residues. Looked up from germline, CDR1 is MNHEY and CDR2 is SVGAGI. Trimming took 6 bases from V and 3 from J; bases not matched to a gene: 9. The sample consisted of peripheral blood. The chain couples TRBV6-5 to TRBJ1-1; TRBD1 matches 8 bases. This TCR was sampled from a man between 65 and 85 years old who had recovered from COVID-19. Written as DNA, the CDR3 is TGTGCCAGCAGGTATTGGACAGGGTCGGACACTGAAGCTTTCTTT. Its translation is CASRYWTGSDTEAFF.